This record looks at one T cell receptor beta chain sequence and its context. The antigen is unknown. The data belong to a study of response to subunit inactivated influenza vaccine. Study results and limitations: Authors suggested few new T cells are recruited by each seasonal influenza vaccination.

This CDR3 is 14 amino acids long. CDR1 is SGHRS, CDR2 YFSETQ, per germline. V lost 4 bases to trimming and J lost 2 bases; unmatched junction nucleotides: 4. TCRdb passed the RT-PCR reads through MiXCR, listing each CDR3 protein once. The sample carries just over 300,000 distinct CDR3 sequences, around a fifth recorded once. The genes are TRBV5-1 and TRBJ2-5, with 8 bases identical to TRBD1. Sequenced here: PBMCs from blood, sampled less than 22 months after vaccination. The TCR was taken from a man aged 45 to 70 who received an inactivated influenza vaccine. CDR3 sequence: CASSIGQGQETQYF. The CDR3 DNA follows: TGCGCCAGCAGCATCGGACAGGGACAAGAGACCCAGTACTTC.